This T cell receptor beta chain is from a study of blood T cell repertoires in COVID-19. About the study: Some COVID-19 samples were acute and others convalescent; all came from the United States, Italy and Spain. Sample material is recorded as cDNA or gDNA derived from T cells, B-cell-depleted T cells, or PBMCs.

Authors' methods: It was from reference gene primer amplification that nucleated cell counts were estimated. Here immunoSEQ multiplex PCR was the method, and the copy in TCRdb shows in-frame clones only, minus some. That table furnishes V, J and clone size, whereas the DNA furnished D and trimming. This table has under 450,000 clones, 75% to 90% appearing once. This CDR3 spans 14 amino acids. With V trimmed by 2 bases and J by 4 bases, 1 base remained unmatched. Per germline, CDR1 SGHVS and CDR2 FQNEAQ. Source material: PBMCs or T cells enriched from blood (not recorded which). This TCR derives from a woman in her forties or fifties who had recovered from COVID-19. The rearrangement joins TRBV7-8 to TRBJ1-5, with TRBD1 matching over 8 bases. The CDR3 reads CASSLRTGNQPQHF. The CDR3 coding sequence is TGTGCCAGCAGCTTAAGGACAGGGAATCAGCCCCAGCATTTT.